The rows below give T cell receptor beta chains drawn from one sample of a study of long-term antiretroviral therapy in people with HIV. Profiled with immunoSEQ multiplex PCR; TCRdb holds only in-frame clones, not every one. The table lists about 25,000 clones, 80% to 85% of them singletons. The material was unsorted PBMCs, obtained 2.9 years after starting antiretroviral therapy. The receptors derive from a man aged 50-59 years with HIV. CDR3s include the opening cysteine and the closing phenylalanine or tryptophan. Each record gives: V gene, D gene, J gene, clone size, CDR3 protein, CDR3 DNA. D genes are given only for firm matches. Not all rows give a size; the values are once, few, many and, for expanded clones, a class.

TRBV28	TRBD2	TRBJ2-5	NA	CASSLTTSGGYQETQYF	TGTGCCAGCAGTTTAACGACTAGCGGGGGATACCAAGAGACCCAGTACTTC
TRBV7-9	TRBD2	TRBJ2-7	NA	CASSPPGLAGGLEQYF	TGTGCCAGCAGCCCGCCGGGACTAGCGGGGGGGCTCGAGCAGTACTTC
TRBV7-9	TRBD1	TRBJ1-5	NA	CASSLVTGGRDQPQHF	TGTGCCAGCAGCTTAGTGACAGGGGGAAGGGATCAGCCCCAGCATTTT
TRBV7-8	NA	TRBJ2-3	NA	CASSLRGRGSTDTQYF	TGTGCCAGCAGCTTACGGGGGCGGGGGAGCACAGATACGCAGTATTTT
TRBV28	NA	TRBJ1-6	once	CASSPRQGYNSPLHF	TGTGCCAGCAGTCCTCGGCAGGGCTATAATTCACCCCTCCACTTT
TRBV7-9	NA	TRBJ2-1	NA	CASSPQGGEHNEQFF	TGTGCCAGCAGCCCACAGGGGGGGGAACACAATGAGCAGTTCTTC
TRBV6-1	NA	TRBJ2-2	NA	CASSEGEETGELFF	TGTGCCAGCAGTGAAGGCGAGGAGACCGGGGAGCTGTTTTTT
TRBV7-8	NA	TRBJ2-7	NA	CASSFEGGSYEQYF	TGTGCCAGCAGCTTCGAGGGAGGCTCCTACGAGCAGTACTTC
TRBV7-2	TRBD2	TRBJ2-1	once	CASSSMYHLAGSNEQFF	TGTGCCAGCAGCTCCATGTACCATCTAGCGGGGTCTAATGAGCAGTTCTTC
TRBV7-3	NA	TRBJ2-6	NA	CASSLRVVQGYSGANVLTF	TGTGCCAGCAGCCTACGGGTAGTCCAGGGGTACTCTGGGGCCAACGTCCTGACTTTC
TRBV19	NA	TRBJ2-3	NA	CASSIDKLGEDTQYF	TGTGCCAGTAGTATAGATAAGTTGGGAGAAGATACGCAGTATTTT
TRBV29-1	NA	TRBJ1-2	NA	CSVVGSRILGYTF	TGCAGCGTTGTGGGGAGTAGGATTCTTGGCTACACCTTC
TRBV5-1	TRBD1	TRBJ1-6	few	CASSGQGDSPLHF	TGCGCCTCCTCGGGACAGGGGGATTCACCCCTCCACTTT
TRBV18	NA	TRBJ2-7	NA	CASSRTVEVGEQYF	TGTGCCAGCTCTCGAACGGTGGAGGTCGGCGAGCAGTACTTC
TRBV30	NA	TRBJ2-5	NA	CAWSGPSETQYF	TGTGCCTGGAGCGGACCGTCAGAGACCCAGTACTTC
TRBV5-1	NA	TRBJ1-1	NA	CASSSGERRTEAFF	TGCGCCAGCAGCTCAGGGGAGAGGAGGACTGAAGCTTTCTTT
TRBV30	NA	TRBJ1-5	NA	CAWSGFSPGASNQPQHF	TGTGCCTGGAGTGGATTTTCCCCGGGAGCTAGCAATCAGCCCCAGCATTTT
TRBV28	NA	TRBJ2-3	NA	CASRRTDTQYF	TGTGCCAGCAGGAGGACAGATACGCAGTATTTT
TRBV9	NA	TRBJ1-2	NA	CASSSLGGYTF	TGTGCCAGCAGTTCGCTGGGGGGCTACACCTTC
TRBV5-1	NA	TRBJ2-3	NA	CASSLDPGTYTDTQYF	TGCGCCAGCAGCTTGGATCCGGGGACCTACACAGATACGCAGTATTTT
TRBV5-1	NA	TRBJ2-7	NA	CASRIETQGSYEQYF	TGCGCCAGCAGAATAGAAACCCAGGGCTCCTACGAGCAGTACTTC
TRBV9	NA	TRBJ2-2	once	CASSPPRNGELFF	TGTGCCAGCAGCCCCCCCCGGAACGGGGAGCTGTTTTTT
TRBV11-2	NA	TRBJ1-1	once	CASSLGSLNTEAFF	TGTGCCAGCAGCTTAGGGTCCCTGAACACTGAAGCTTTCTTT
TRBV30	NA	TRBJ1-1	NA	CAAARTEAFF	TGTGCGGCAGCTAGGACTGAAGCTTTCTTT
TRBV5-1	TRBD1	TRBJ2-1	NA	CASSVRGQGAGNEQFF	TGCGCCAGCAGCGTGCGTGGACAGGGGGCAGGCAATGAGCAGTTCTTC
TRBV12-2	NA	TRBJ1-1	NA	CASRLGNPIPYTEAFF	TGTGCAAGTCGCTTAGGTAACCCCATCCCCTACACTGAAGCTTTCTTT
TRBV30	NA	TRBJ2-7	NA	CAWSVEDEQYF	TGTGCCTGGAGTGTAGAGGACGAGCAGTACTTC
TRBV6-5	NA	TRBJ1-2	once	CASSPGPVNYGYTF	TGTGCCAGCAGTCCGGGACCGGTTAACTATGGCTACACCTTC
TRBV12-5	NA	TRBJ1-5	NA	CASGLEGNQPQHF	TGTGCTAGTGGTTTGGAGGGGAACCAGCCCCAGCATTTT
TRBV5-1	TRBD2	TRBJ2-4	NA	CASSLERGGGGKNIQYF	TGCGCCAGCAGCTTAGAGCGGGGGGGCGGTGGCAAAAACATTCAGTACTTC
TRBV28	NA	TRBJ1-1	few	CASSYVVGGGNTEAFF	TGTGCCAGCAGTTATGTGGTTGGGGGGGGGAACACTGAAGCTTTCTTT
TRBV2	TRBD1	TRBJ1-1	NA	CASSAGTDTEAFF	TGTGCCAGCAGTGCCGGGACAGACACTGAAGCTTTCTTT
TRBV28	NA	TRBJ1-2	NA	CASLDIGTNYGYTF	TGTGCCAGCCTTGATATTGGGACTAACTATGGCTACACCTTC
TRBV7-2	TRBD1	TRBJ1-1	NA	CASSLLRTGVPEAFF	TGTGCCAGCAGCTTATTGCGGACAGGGGTTCCTGAAGCTTTCTTT
TRBV6-5	NA	TRBJ2-7	NA	CASRGQTAYEQYF	TGTGCCAGCAGAGGACAGACCGCCTACGAGCAGTACTTC
TRBV10-2	NA	TRBJ1-2	NA	CASTLSPNYGYTF	TGCGCCAGCACGCTGTCCCCTAACTATGGCTACACCTTC
TRBV6-5	TRBD1	TRBJ1-2	NA	CAAGRQGGFEGYTF	TGTGCCGCCGGGAGGCAGGGGGGATTCGAGGGCTACACCTTC
TRBV7-2	NA	TRBJ1-6	NA	CASSLDRRGNNSPLHF	TGTGCCAGCAGCTTAGATCGCAGGGGAAATAATTCACCCCTCCACTTT
TRBV6-1	NA	TRBJ1-1	NA	CASSALRGAEAFF	TGTGCCAGCAGTGCGCTCAGGGGCGCTGAAGCTTTCTTT
TRBV6-5	NA	TRBJ1-5	NA	CASSSTGFQPQHF	TGTGCCAGCAGCTCTACAGGGTTTCAGCCCCAGCATTTT
TRBV4-3	TRBD1	TRBJ2-7	NA	CASSRLTGVPTYEQYF	TGCGCCAGCAGCCGCCTTACAGGGGTTCCCACCTACGAGCAGTACTTC
TRBV11-3	NA	TRBJ1-3	NA	CASSPSLDIQRSGNTIYF	TGTGCCAGCAGCCCATCTCTGGACATCCAACGCTCTGGAAACACCATATATTTT
TRBV5-6	NA	TRBJ2-5	NA	CASSLGGIGETQYF	TGTGCCAGCAGCTTGGGGGGGATAGGAGAGACCCAGTACTTC
TRBV6-5	NA	TRBJ1-3	NA	CASRTGSSGNTIYF	TGTGCCAGCAGAACAGGGTCCTCTGGAAACACCATATATTTT
TRBV19	NA	TRBJ1-3	NA	CASSKSSGNTIYF	TGTGCCAGTAGTAAGAGCTCTGGAAACACCATATATTTT
TRBV19	TRBD2	TRBJ2-2	NA	CASSRGPSGVNTGELFF	TGTGCCAGTAGTAGGGGTCCAAGCGGGGTGAACACCGGGGAGCTGTTTTTT
TRBV7-9	TRBD1	TRBJ1-4	NA	CASSLSTGEKLFF	TGTGCCAGCAGCTTATCGACAGGGGAAAAACTGTTTTTT
TRBV5-1	NA	TRBJ1-1	NA	CASSPWTGNTEAFF	TGCGCCAGCAGTCCCTGGACTGGGAACACTGAAGCTTTCTTT
TRBV9	NA	TRBJ2-2	NA	CASSVGLIETGELFF	TGTGCCAGCAGCGTAGGACTGATTGAGACCGGGGAGCTGTTTTTT
TRBV21-1	NA	TRBJ2-7	NA	CASSKEGGRRVEQYF	TGTGCCAGCAGCAAAGAGGGGGGGCGACGGGTCGAGCAGTACTTC
TRBV7-2	TRBD2	TRBJ2-3	NA	CASSQKRSSGGATQYF	TGTGCCAGCAGCCAAAAAAGGTCTAGCGGGGGGGCAACGCAGTATTTT
TRBV6-6	TRBD1	TRBJ1-1	NA	CASTLGTENTEAFF	TGTGCCAGCACCCTAGGGACAGAGAACACTGAAGCTTTCTTT
TRBV27	NA	TRBJ2-3	NA	CASSLRTGSDTQYF	TGTGCCAGCAGTCTCCGAACAGGGTCGGATACGCAGTATTTT
TRBV9	NA	TRBJ2-3	NA	CASSVEGPTDTQYF	TGTGCCAGCAGCGTAGAGGGTCCCACAGATACGCAGTATTTT
TRBV29-1	NA	TRBJ2-7	NA	CSVGVGSYEQYF	TGCAGCGTTGGGGTGGGTTCCTACGAGCAGTACTTC
TRBV19	NA	TRBJ2-7	NA	CASRPAGIGYEQYF	TGTGCCAGTAGACCCGCGGGGATCGGCTACGAGCAGTACTTC
TRBV7-9	NA	TRBJ2-2	NA	CASSPRGSGELFF	TGTGCCAGCTCCCCCCGTGGGTCCGGGGAGCTGTTTTTT